This T cell receptor (beta chain) derives from a study of T-cell reconstitution after alpha-beta-depleted transplantation in children. During its preparation, the TCRbeta library received unique molecular identifiers. TCRdb used MiXCR to reprocess the PCR reads, holding one entry per CDR3 protein. In the table there are hundreds of thousands of distinct CDR3 sequences, under 15% of which are singletons. Trimming left V 3 bases short and J 0 bases short, with 12 bases between. The CDR3 is 17 residues long. This clonotype was picked up many times. The V gene is TRBV12-3 or TRBV12-4, the J gene TRBJ2-6; the D is unclear. Here the sequenced sample was PBMCs from the stem cell graft donor, taken from the stem cell graft. This clonotype originated in a human donor who donated a stem cell graft to a child with combined immunodeficiency. CDR3 in DNA: TGTGCCAGCAGTTTTTTGTCCTCTGACTCTGGGGCCAACGTCCTGACTTTC. It codes for CASSFLSSDSGANVLTF.